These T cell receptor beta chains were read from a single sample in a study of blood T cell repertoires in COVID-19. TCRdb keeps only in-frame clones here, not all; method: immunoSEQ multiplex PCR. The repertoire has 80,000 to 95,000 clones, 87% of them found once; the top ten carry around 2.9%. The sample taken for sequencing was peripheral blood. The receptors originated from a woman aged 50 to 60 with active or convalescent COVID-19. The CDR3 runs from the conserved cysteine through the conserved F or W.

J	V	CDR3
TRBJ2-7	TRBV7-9	CASTLTRGQGTYEQYF
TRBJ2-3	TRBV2	CASSEGVRLADTQYF
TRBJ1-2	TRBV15	CATSPAQSSYGYTF
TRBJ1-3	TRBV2	CASSEAPTVTNTIYF
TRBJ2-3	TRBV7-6	CASSLASGGPSADTQYF
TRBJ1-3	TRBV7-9	CASSLARTFSGNTIYF
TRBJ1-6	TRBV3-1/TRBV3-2	CASSQDPGGAQDSPLHF
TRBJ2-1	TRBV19	CASSLNRDKQYNEQFF
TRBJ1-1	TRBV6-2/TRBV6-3	CASSSLGGRTEAFF
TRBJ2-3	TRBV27	CASSQQGRSRYTDTQYF
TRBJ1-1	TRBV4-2	CASSPGQGVTEAFF
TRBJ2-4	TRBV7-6	CASSLASPIAKNIQYF
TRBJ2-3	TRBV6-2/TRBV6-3	CASSLISGQGTDTQYF
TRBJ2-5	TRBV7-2	CASSPAWRGGGETQYF
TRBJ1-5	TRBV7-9	CASSATGGGQPQHF
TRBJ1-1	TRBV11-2	CASSPRQGGNTEAFF
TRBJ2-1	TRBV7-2	CASSFPGTKQFF
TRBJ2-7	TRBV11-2	CASSPITGGSEQYF
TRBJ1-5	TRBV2	CASRRDRGRDGPQHF
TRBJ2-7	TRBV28	CASSLYRYEQYF
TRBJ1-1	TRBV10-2	CASSELFGTEAFF
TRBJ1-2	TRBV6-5	CASTSGGSGDYGYTF
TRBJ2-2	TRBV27	CASSTLADNTGELFF
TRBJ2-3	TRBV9	CASSKRGLLAGEDTQYF
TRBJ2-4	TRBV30	CAWSVGSASATKNIQYF
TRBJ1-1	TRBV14	CASSQDRTGWSNTEAFF
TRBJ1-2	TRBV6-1	CASSEARGNYGYTF
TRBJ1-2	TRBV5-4	CASSLQDKGYTF
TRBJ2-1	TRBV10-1	CASEGLSSYNEQFF
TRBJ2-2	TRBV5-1	CASSYTQGPGELFF
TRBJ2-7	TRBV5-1	CASSLAGQGVGEQYF
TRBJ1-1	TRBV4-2	CASSPRQGADTEAFF
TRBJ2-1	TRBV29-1	CSVEFSGGGVYNEQFF
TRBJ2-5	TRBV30	CAWSVLAEETQYF
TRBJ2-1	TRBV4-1	CASSQDNSGMDEQFF
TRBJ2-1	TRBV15	CATSREAGVPEQFF
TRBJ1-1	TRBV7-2	CASSLQAGEAFF
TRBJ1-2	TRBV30	CAWDGTDGYTF
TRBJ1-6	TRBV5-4	CASSSDRAYNSPLHF
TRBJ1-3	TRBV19	CATSRLQGRGNTIYF
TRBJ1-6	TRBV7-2	CASSLTPPGQGTTPLHF
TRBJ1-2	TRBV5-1	CASSLRDRYGYTF
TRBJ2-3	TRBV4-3	CASSPRGSGEIDTQYF
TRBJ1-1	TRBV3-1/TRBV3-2	CASSQGRGAKAFF
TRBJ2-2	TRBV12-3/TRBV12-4	CASTPAWGELFF
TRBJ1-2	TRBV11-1	CASSFQGGYTF
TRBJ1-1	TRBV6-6	CASSYSAQGNTEAFF
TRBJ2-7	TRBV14	CASSHYRGQGAHEQYF
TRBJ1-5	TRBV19	CASSKVRLQPQHF
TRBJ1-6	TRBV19	CASRRDYNSPLHF
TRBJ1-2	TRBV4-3	CASSQAIATDYGYTF
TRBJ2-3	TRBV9	CASSVDPGGAPDTQYF
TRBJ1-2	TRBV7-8	CASSARDRNYGYTF
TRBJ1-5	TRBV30	CAWSLIGTGRQPQHF
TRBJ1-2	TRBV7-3	CASSPKGQEDYGYTF
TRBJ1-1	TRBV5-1	CASSLGGRWGFLNTEAFF
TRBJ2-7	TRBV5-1	CASSSSYEQYF